Listed below are T cell receptor beta chains from one sample, sequenced in a study of T cell responses to AZD1222 COVID-19 vaccine. Using immunoSEQ multiplex PCR, the repertoire was profiled, and TCRdb retains in-frame clones only, with some absent. The table lists about 120,000 clones, 91% of them singletons. Sequencing was performed on peripheral blood, taken on day 0 of AZD1222 vaccination. These receptors were obtained from an adult in good health. Both conserved end residues are part of each CDR3. The order of the fields is D gene, V gene, clone size, J gene, CDR3 protein, CDR3 DNA. The D gene is left open where the match is weak. Only some rows state a clone size, as once, few, many or a class for expanded clones.

D gene: TRBD1
V gene: TRBV28
clone size: once
J gene: TRBJ1-2
CDR3 protein: CASSWGQQVNGYTF
CDR3 DNA: TGTGCCAGCAGCTGGGGACAGCAAGTGAATGGCTACACCTTC

D gene: NA
V gene: TRBV11-1
clone size: NA
J gene: TRBJ1-1
CDR3 protein: CASSLGRGQGTEAFF
CDR3 DNA: TGTGCCAGCAGCTTAGGGCGGGGGCAGGGGACTGAAGCTTTCTTT

D gene: NA
V gene: TRBV7-3
clone size: NA
J gene: TRBJ1-1
CDR3 protein: CASSLIPNTEAFF
CDR3 DNA: TGTGCCAGCAGCTTAATACCGAACACTGAAGCTTTCTTT

D gene: NA
V gene: TRBV27
clone size: NA
J gene: TRBJ1-2
CDR3 protein: CASSPLERLANYGYTF
CDR3 DNA: TGTGCCAGCAGTCCCCTGGAGAGGTTAGCTAACTATGGCTACACCTTC

D gene: NA
V gene: TRBV5-1
clone size: many
J gene: TRBJ1-1
CDR3 protein: CASSLGDRQRPEAFF
CDR3 DNA: TGCGCCAGCAGCTTGGGCGATCGTCAGCGCCCTGAAGCTTTCTTT

D gene: TRBD1
V gene: TRBV9
clone size: once
J gene: TRBJ1-1
CDR3 protein: CASSFRPRGTGENTEAFF
CDR3 DNA: TGTGCCAGCAGCTTTCGGCCGAGAGGGACAGGGGAGAACACTGAAGCTTTCTTT

D gene: NA
V gene: TRBV5-1
clone size: NA
J gene: TRBJ2-1
CDR3 protein: CASSLGTVYNEQFF
CDR3 DNA: TGCGCCAGCAGCTTGGGTACAGTCTACAATGAGCAGTTCTTC

D gene: TRBD1
V gene: TRBV5-5
clone size: NA
J gene: TRBJ2-7
CDR3 protein: CASSSGTGAEQYF
CDR3 DNA: TGTGCCAGCAGCTCCGGGACAGGGGCCGAGCAGTACTTC

D gene: TRBD1
V gene: TRBV5-1
clone size: NA
J gene: TRBJ1-6
CDR3 protein: CASSLVAGSGGNSPLHF
CDR3 DNA: TGCGCCAGCAGCTTGGTTGCGGGTTCAGGGGGCAATTCACCCCTCCACTTT

D gene: NA
V gene: TRBV11-2
clone size: NA
J gene: TRBJ1-6
CDR3 protein: CASSLRSQGSSSYNSPLHF
CDR3 DNA: TGTGCCAGCAGCTTACGGTCTCAGGGATCAAGCTCCTATAATTCACCCCTCCACTTT

D gene: TRBD1
V gene: TRBV5-1
clone size: NA
J gene: TRBJ1-1
CDR3 protein: CASSLGQGDSVAFF
CDR3 DNA: TGCGCCAGCAGCTTGGGTCAGGGGGATTCGGTAGCTTTCTTT

D gene: NA
V gene: TRBV19
clone size: NA
J gene: TRBJ1-5
CDR3 protein: CASTPSTYQPQHF
CDR3 DNA: TGTGCCAGTACTCCGTCGACTTATCAGCCCCAGCATTTT

D gene: NA
V gene: TRBV2
clone size: NA
J gene: TRBJ1-1
CDR3 protein: CASRPPEAFF
CDR3 DNA: TGTGCCAGCAGGCCTCCCGAAGCTTTCTTT

D gene: TRBD1
V gene: TRBV3-1/TRBV3-2
clone size: NA
J gene: TRBJ1-4
CDR3 protein: CATPDRGAEKLFF
CDR3 DNA: TGTGCCACCCCAGACAGGGGGGCTGAAAAACTGTTTTTT

D gene: NA
V gene: TRBV6-5
clone size: NA
J gene: TRBJ1-5
CDR3 protein: CASSAWGNQPQHF
CDR3 DNA: TGTGCCAGCAGCGCATGGGGCAATCAGCCCCAGCATTTT

D gene: NA
V gene: TRBV7-9
clone size: NA
J gene: TRBJ1-3
CDR3 protein: CASSQRGAGNTIYF
CDR3 DNA: TGTGCCAGCAGCCAAAGGGGCGCTGGAAACACCATATATTTT

D gene: TRBD1
V gene: TRBV5-1
clone size: NA
J gene: TRBJ2-7
CDR3 protein: CASSNPGQNYEQYF
CDR3 DNA: TGCGCCAGCAGCAACCCGGGACAGAATTACGAGCAGTACTTC

D gene: TRBD1
V gene: TRBV5-1
clone size: NA
J gene: TRBJ1-2
CDR3 protein: CASSLWQGEGYTF
CDR3 DNA: TGCGCCAGCAGCTTGTGGCAGGGGGAGGGCTACACCTTC

D gene: NA
V gene: TRBV5-8
clone size: once
J gene: TRBJ1-2
CDR3 protein: CASSLGGQGGYTF
CDR3 DNA: TGTGCCAGCAGCTTGGGAGGGCAGGGTGGCTACACCTTC

D gene: NA
V gene: TRBV20-1
clone size: NA
J gene: TRBJ2-5
CDR3 protein: CSASDLGPQETQYF
CDR3 DNA: TGCAGTGCTAGTGATCTGGGACCGCAAGAGACCCAGTACTTC

D gene: NA
V gene: TRBV7-3
clone size: NA
J gene: TRBJ2-6
CDR3 protein: CASSSGVNSGANVLTF
CDR3 DNA: TGTGCCAGCAGCTCAGGGGTGAACTCTGGGGCCAACGTCCTGACTTTC

D gene: NA
V gene: TRBV6-1
clone size: once
J gene: TRBJ1-4
CDR3 protein: CASSDLGGGEKLFF
CDR3 DNA: TGTGCCAGCAGTGACCTTGGAGGGGGTGAAAAACTGTTTTTT

D gene: NA
V gene: TRBV9
clone size: NA
J gene: TRBJ1-1
CDR3 protein: CASSEGVNTEAFF
CDR3 DNA: TGTGCCAGCAGCGAGGGGGTAAACACTGAAGCTTTCTTT

D gene: NA
V gene: TRBV19
clone size: NA
J gene: TRBJ1-2
CDR3 protein: CASKDGLASRRNYGYTF
CDR3 DNA: TGTGCCAGTAAGGACGGATTGGCTTCCCGACGTAACTATGGCTACACCTTC

D gene: TRBD1
V gene: TRBV3-1/TRBV3-2
clone size: NA
J gene: TRBJ2-7
CDR3 protein: CASRLTGTGTYEQYF
CDR3 DNA: TGTGCCAGCAGGCTGACCGGGACAGGGACCTACGAGCAGTACTTC

D gene: NA
V gene: TRBV7-6
clone size: NA
J gene: TRBJ2-2
CDR3 protein: CASSFGIGPNTGELFF
CDR3 DNA: TGTGCCAGCAGCTTTGGAATCGGACCCAACACCGGGGAGCTGTTTTTT

D gene: NA
V gene: TRBV24-1
clone size: NA
J gene: TRBJ2-1
CDR3 protein: CATSVGLEQFF
CDR3 DNA: TGTGCCACCAGTGTGGGGTTGGAGCAGTTCTTC

D gene: NA
V gene: TRBV28
clone size: NA
J gene: TRBJ2-3
CDR3 protein: CASSPHTDTQYF
CDR3 DNA: TGTGCCAGCAGTCCTCACACAGATACGCAGTATTTT

D gene: TRBD1
V gene: TRBV20-1
clone size: NA
J gene: TRBJ1-2
CDR3 protein: CSASEGARVNYGYTF
CDR3 DNA: TGCAGTGCTAGTGAGGGGGCGCGTGTTAACTATGGCTACACCTTC

D gene: TRBD1
V gene: TRBV19
clone size: once
J gene: TRBJ1-1
CDR3 protein: CATRDRGSMNTEAFF
CDR3 DNA: TGTGCCACGCGGGACAGGGGCTCCATGAACACTGAAGCTTTCTTT

D gene: NA
V gene: TRBV6-1
clone size: NA
J gene: TRBJ2-2
CDR3 protein: CASSEGRSPGTGELFF
CDR3 DNA: TGTGCCAGCAGTGAAGGCAGGTCCCCGGGAACCGGGGAGCTGTTTTTT

D gene: NA
V gene: TRBV19
clone size: NA
J gene: TRBJ2-5
CDR3 protein: CASSDRGVETQYF
CDR3 DNA: TGTGCCAGTAGTGATAGGGGGGTTGAGACCCAGTACTTC

D gene: NA
V gene: TRBV28
clone size: NA
J gene: TRBJ1-1
CDR3 protein: CASSLTPTTRRNTEAFF
CDR3 DNA: TGTGCCAGCAGTTTAACCCCAACTACTCGCAGAAACACTGAAGCTTTCTTT

D gene: TRBD2
V gene: TRBV6-1
clone size: NA
J gene: TRBJ2-3
CDR3 protein: CASSERGTSTDTQYF
CDR3 DNA: TGTGCCAGCAGTGAGCGGGGGACTAGCACAGATACGCAGTATTTT

D gene: NA
V gene: TRBV6-5
clone size: NA
J gene: TRBJ2-7
CDR3 protein: CASKWQRTSYEQYF
CDR3 DNA: TGTGCCAGCAAGTGGCAGCGAACCTCCTACGAGCAGTACTTC

D gene: NA
V gene: TRBV15
clone size: NA
J gene: TRBJ1-6
CDR3 protein: CATSSNGINSPLHF
CDR3 DNA: TGTGCCACCAGCAGTAACGGTATCAATTCACCCCTCCACTTT

D gene: TRBD1
V gene: TRBV5-6
clone size: NA
J gene: TRBJ2-2
CDR3 protein: CASGGDRVSGELFF
CDR3 DNA: TGTGCCAGCGGCGGGGACAGGGTATCCGGGGAGCTGTTTTTT

D gene: NA
V gene: TRBV30
clone size: NA
J gene: TRBJ1-2
CDR3 protein: CAWSLRGYGYTF
CDR3 DNA: TGTGCCTGGAGTCTCAGGGGCTATGGCTACACCTTC

D gene: TRBD1
V gene: TRBV2
clone size: once
J gene: TRBJ1-6
CDR3 protein: CASSQRQGRNNSPLHF
CDR3 DNA: TGTGCCAGCAGTCAAAGACAGGGGAGGAATAATTCACCCCTCCACTTT

D gene: NA
V gene: TRBV15
clone size: NA
J gene: TRBJ1-5
CDR3 protein: CATSRGQSRGPQHF
CDR3 DNA: TGTGCCACCAGCCGGGGCCAAAGCCGGGGGCCCCAGCATTTT

D gene: NA
V gene: TRBV7-3
clone size: NA
J gene: TRBJ2-2
CDR3 protein: CASSPGGARRAGELFF
CDR3 DNA: TGTGCCAGCAGCCCAGGGGGGGCTAGAAGGGCCGGGGAGCTGTTTTTT

D gene: NA
V gene: TRBV6-4
clone size: NA
J gene: TRBJ2-3
CDR3 protein: CASSDVWGTGTDTQYF
CDR3 DNA: TGTGCCAGCAGTGACGTCTGGGGAACAGGCACAGATACGCAGTATTTT

D gene: TRBD2
V gene: TRBV7-9
clone size: NA
J gene: TRBJ2-7
CDR3 protein: CASSGSGRSYEQYF
CDR3 DNA: TGTGCCAGCAGCGGTTCCGGGAGGTCCTACGAGCAGTACTTC

D gene: NA
V gene: TRBV7-7
clone size: NA
J gene: TRBJ2-3
CDR3 protein: CASRPSASAPDTQYF
CDR3 DNA: TGTGCTAGCCGGCCCTCGGCTAGCGCCCCAGATACGCAGTATTTT

D gene: NA
V gene: TRBV6-2/TRBV6-3
clone size: NA
J gene: TRBJ2-2
CDR3 protein: CASSQQSPSNTGELFF
CDR3 DNA: TGTGCCAGCAGCCAACAGAGCCCTTCGAACACCGGGGAGCTGTTTTTT